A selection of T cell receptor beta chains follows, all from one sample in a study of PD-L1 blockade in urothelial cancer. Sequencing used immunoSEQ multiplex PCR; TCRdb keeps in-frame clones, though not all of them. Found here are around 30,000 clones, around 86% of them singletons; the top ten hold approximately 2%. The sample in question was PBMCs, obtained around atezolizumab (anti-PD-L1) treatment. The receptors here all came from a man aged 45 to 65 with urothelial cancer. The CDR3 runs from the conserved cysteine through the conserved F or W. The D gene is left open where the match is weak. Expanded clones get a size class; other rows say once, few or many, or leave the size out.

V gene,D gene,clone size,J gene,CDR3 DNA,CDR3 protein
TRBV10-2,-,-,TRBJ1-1,TGCGCCAGCATTCAGATATCTTTGGACAGACAAGCTTTCTTT,CASIQISLDRQAFF
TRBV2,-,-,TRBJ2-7,TGTGCCAGCAGTGAAGCTTCCGTTCGGGGGGCTGTAGGGTACTTC,CASSEASVRGAVGYF
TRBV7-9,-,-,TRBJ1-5,TGTGCCAGCATCTCAGCTACAGGGATTAGCAATCAGCCCCAGCATTTT,CASISATGISNQPQHF
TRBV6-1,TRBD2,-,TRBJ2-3,TGTGCCAGCAGTGAGAGACTAGCGGGAGAAGCTAGCACAGATACGCAGTATTTT,CASSERLAGEASTDTQYF
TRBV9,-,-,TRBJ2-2,TGTGCCAGCAGCGTAGAGGTGCGGAGTAACACCGGGGAGCTGTTTTTT,CASSVEVRSNTGELFF
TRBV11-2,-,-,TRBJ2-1,TGTGCCACCACCCCGGGGAGAGCGTCGGGTCCGGTAGGTGAGCAGTTCTTC,CATTPGRASGPVGEQFF
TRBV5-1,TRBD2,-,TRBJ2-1,TGCGCCAGCAGCTTGATTAGTAGCGGGAGCTCCTACAATGAGCAGTTCTTC,CASSLISSGSSYNEQFF
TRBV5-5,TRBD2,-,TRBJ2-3,TGTGCCAGCAGCTTGGGGACTAGCGGGAGAGGTGATACGCAGTATTTT,CASSLGTSGRGDTQYF
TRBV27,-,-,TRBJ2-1,TGTGCCAGCCGCCAGGGTCGGGCCAATGAGCAGTTCTTC,CASRQGRANEQFF
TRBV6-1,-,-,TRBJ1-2,TGTGCCAGCAGTGATAGGGCATCGGCAGGCGGGTATGGCTACACCTTC,CASSDRASAGGYGYTF
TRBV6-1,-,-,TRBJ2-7,TGTGCCAGCAGCTTCACCCGGGACTACGAGCAGTACTTC,CASSFTRDYEQYF
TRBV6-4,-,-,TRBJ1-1,TGTGCCAGCAGTGCAAAAAAGAACACTGAAGCTTTCTTT,CASSAKKNTEAFF
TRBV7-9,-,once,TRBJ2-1,TGTGCCAGCAGCTTTGGTAGAGCGCGGCTGAATGAGCAGTTCTTC,CASSFGRARLNEQFF
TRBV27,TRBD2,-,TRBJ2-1,TGTGCCAGCGCGGGAGCGGTGGATGAGCAGTTCTTC,CASAGAVDEQFF
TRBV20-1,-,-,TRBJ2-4,TGCAGTGCTAGTGCAGGGTACATTCAGTACTTC,CSASAGYIQYF
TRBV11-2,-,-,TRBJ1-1,TGTGCCAGCAGCCTCCGCTTAAGACTGGAAGCTTTCTTT,CASSLRLRLEAFF
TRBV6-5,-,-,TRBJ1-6,TGTGCCAGCAGTTATGCGGGGAGGCCTTCACCCCTCCACTTT,CASSYAGRPSPLHF
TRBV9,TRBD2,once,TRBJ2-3,TGTGCCAGCAGCTCAGGGACTAGCGGGAGAACAGATACGCAGTATTTT,CASSSGTSGRTDTQYF
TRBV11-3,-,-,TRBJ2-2,TGTGCCAGCAGCTCCAGGGGATCCGCCGGGGAGCTGTTTTTT,CASSSRGSAGELFF
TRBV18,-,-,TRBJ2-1,TGTGCCAGCTCACCAGGGGGGGCCACCTCATCCTACAATGAGCAGTTCTTC,CASSPGGATSSYNEQFF
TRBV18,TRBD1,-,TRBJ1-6,TGTGCCAGCTCACCAGCGGGACAGAATTCACCCCTCCACTTT,CASSPAGQNSPLHF
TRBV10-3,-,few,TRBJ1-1,TGTGCCATCAGGAGGACGGAGGGGAACACTGAAGCTTTCTTT,CAIRRTEGNTEAFF
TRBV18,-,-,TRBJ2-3,TGTGCCAGCTCACCACCGGGGCTAGCGAGAGGCACAGATACGCAGTATTTT,CASSPPGLARGTDTQYF
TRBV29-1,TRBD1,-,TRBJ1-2,TGCAGCGTCCGACAGGGGGCGAAAGGTGGCTACACCTTC,CSVRQGAKGGYTF
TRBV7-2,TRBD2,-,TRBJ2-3,TGTGCCAGCAGCCGCGACGCAGCGGGGCACACAGATACGCAGTATTTT,CASSRDAAGHTDTQYF
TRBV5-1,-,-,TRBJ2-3,TGCGCCAGCAGCGCCCCCGGCGGCAGAACTAGCACAGATACGCAGTATTTT,CASSAPGGRTSTDTQYF
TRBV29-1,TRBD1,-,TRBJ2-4,TGCAGCGTTCGTGACAGGGGGCAGGAAAACATTCAGTACTTC,CSVRDRGQENIQYF
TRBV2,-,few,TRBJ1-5,TGTGCCAGCAACTTATGGAGTAGTCGGCAGCCCCAGCATTTT,CASNLWSSRQPQHF
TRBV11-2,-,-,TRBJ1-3,TGTGCCAGCAGCTTATCGGTTGGAAACACCATATATTTT,CASSLSVGNTIYF
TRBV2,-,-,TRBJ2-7,TGTGCCAGCAGTAAGGACAATTTCGACGAGCAGTACTTC,CASSKDNFDEQYF
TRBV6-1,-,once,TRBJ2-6,TGTGCCAGCATCAAGGAAGGGGGTGGGGCCAACGTCCTGACTTTC,CASIKEGGGANVLTF
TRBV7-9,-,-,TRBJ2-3,TGTGCCAGCAGCTTGGGGACTAGCACAGATACGCAGTATTTT,CASSLGTSTDTQYF
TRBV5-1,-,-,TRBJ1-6,TGCGCCAGCACTCTCGGGGATAATTCACCCCTCCACTTT,CASTLGDNSPLHF
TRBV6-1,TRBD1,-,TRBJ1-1,TGTGCCAGCAGTGAATTAGGGGGCGCGGATGAAGCTTTCTTT,CASSELGGADEAFF
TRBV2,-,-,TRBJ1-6,TGTGCCAGCAGTGTTAAGGGAGGAGATAATTCACCCCTCCACTTT,CASSVKGGDNSPLHF
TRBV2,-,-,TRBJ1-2,TGTGCCAGCAACCTCCGGGACTACGGTGGCTACACCTTC,CASNLRDYGGYTF
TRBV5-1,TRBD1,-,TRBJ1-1,TGCGCCAGCAGCTTACCGGGACAGGGATCAGCTTTCTTT,CASSLPGQGSAFF
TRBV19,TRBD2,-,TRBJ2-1,TGTGCCAGTACCACTAAGGTTGGGACTAGCGCGCAGTTCTTC,CASTTKVGTSAQFF
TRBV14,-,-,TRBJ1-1,TGTGCCAGCAGCCAAGTAGCGGGGGGGAACACTGAAGCTTTCTTT,CASSQVAGGNTEAFF
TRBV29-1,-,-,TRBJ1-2,TGCAGCGTTGGGGAGGGGACCCCACCCTATGGCTACACCTTC,CSVGEGTPPYGYTF
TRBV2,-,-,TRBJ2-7,TGTGCCAGCAGTGAAGCCAGGTTCGACGAGCAGTACTTC,CASSEARFDEQYF
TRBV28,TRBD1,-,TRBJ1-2,TGTGCCAGCAGTGGGCCGGGACAGGGGCTCAACTATGGCTACACCTTC,CASSGPGQGLNYGYTF
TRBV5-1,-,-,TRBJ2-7,TGCGCCAGCAGCTTGGCTAGGGGCGGCGAGCAGTACTTC,CASSLARGGEQYF
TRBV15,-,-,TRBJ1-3,TGTGCCACCAGCACAGGCTCTGGAAACACCATATATTTT,CATSTGSGNTIYF
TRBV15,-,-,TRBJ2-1,TGTGCCACCAGCAGGGACTGGCGTAGTGAGCAGTTCTTC,CATSRDWRSEQFF
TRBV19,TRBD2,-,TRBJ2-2,TGTGCCAGTATGCCAGCGGGAGTTACCGGGGAGCTGTTTTTT,CASMPAGVTGELFF
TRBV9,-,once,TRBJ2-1,TGTGCCAGCAGCGTTCGGGGGGCGGATGAGCAGTTCTTC,CASSVRGADEQFF
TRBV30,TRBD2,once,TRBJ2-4,TGTGCCTGGAGTGGAGGGTCTAGCGGACTAAACATTCAGTACTTC,CAWSGGSSGLNIQYF
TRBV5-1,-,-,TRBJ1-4,TGCGCCAGCAGCTTGGGCGGCACTAATGAAAAACTGTTTTTT,CASSLGGTNEKLFF
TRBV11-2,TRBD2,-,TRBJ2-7,TGTGCCAGCAGCTTTAGCGGGGGCTCCTACGAGCAGTACTTC,CASSFSGGSYEQYF
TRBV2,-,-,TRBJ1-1,TGTGCCAGCAGTTCCGGGACATCCCGGACTGAAGCTTTCTTT,CASSSGTSRTEAFF
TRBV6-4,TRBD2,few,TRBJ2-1,TGTGCCAGCAGTCTAACTAGCGGGAGCAATGAGCAGTTCTTC,CASSLTSGSNEQFF
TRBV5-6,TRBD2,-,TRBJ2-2,TGTGCCAGCAGCTTGCCTTATCTGGGGACTAGGGGCACCGGGGAGCTGTTTTTT,CASSLPYLGTRGTGELFF
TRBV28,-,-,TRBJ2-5,TGTGCCAGCAGTTCCCCCAGGATGGACCAAGAGACCCAGTACTTC,CASSSPRMDQETQYF
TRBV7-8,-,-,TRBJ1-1,TGTGCCAGCAGCTTTAGCGGGGGGCAATACACTGAAGCTTTCTTT,CASSFSGGQYTEAFF
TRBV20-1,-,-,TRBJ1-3,TGCAGTGCGTCTCCCGGAAACACCATATATTTT,CSASPGNTIYF
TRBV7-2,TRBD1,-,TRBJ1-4,TGTGCCAGCAGCTTACAGACAGGGGGCACCGAAAAACTGTTTTTT,CASSLQTGGTEKLFF
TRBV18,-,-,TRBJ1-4,TGTGCCAGCTCACCGGGGGGATCTGAAAAACTGTTTTTT,CASSPGGSEKLFF
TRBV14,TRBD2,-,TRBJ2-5,TGTGCCAGCAGCTCGGGACTAGCGGGAGGAGAGACCCAGTACTTC,CASSSGLAGGETQYF
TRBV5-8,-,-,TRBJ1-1,TGTGCCAGCAGCCCTGGACAAGGCGCTGAAGCTTTCTTT,CASSPGQGAEAFF